A selection of T cell receptor beta chains follows, all from one sample in a study of a mutant IDH1 vaccine in newly diagnosed glioma. Clones were sequenced by immunoSEQ multiplex PCR, and TCRdb holds only the in-frame ones, with some missing. The sample gives about 92,000 clones, about 80% of which show up once; less than 9.5% is in the top ten. Sequencing was performed on PBMCs, taken from a glioma patient treated with radiotherapy, temozolomide or both. The source of these receptors is a man in his forties with glioma. Each CDR3 is given with its conserved first and last residue. Fields, in order: clone size, J gene, V gene, D gene, CDR3 protein, CDR3 DNA. D genes are given only for firm matches. Only some rows state a clone size, as once, few, many or a class for expanded clones.

-,TRBJ2-5,TRBV10-1,TRBD2,CASSESTLTSGGTKETQYF,TGCGCCAGCAGTGAGTCCACTCTCACTAGCGGGGGAACCAAAGAGACCCAGTACTTC
-,TRBJ2-7,TRBV28,-,CASSSAHYEQYF,TGTGCCAGCAGTTCCGCCCACTACGAGCAGTACTTC
-,TRBJ2-3,TRBV6-1,-,CASSERRLSTDTQYF,TGTGCCAGCAGTGAGCGGAGACTGAGCACAGATACGCAGTATTTT
-,TRBJ1-6,TRBV6-5,-,CASSYRTAGRNSPLHF,TGTGCCAGCAGTTACCGGACAGCCGGGCGTAATTCACCCCTCCACTTT
-,TRBJ1-1,TRBV27,TRBD1,CASSFDRGLRTEAFF,TGTGCCAGCAGTTTCGACAGGGGTCTTCGCACTGAAGCTTTCTTT
-,TRBJ1-1,TRBV7-9,-,CASRSGARNTEAFF,TGTGCCAGCAGGAGTGGGGCCAGGAACACTGAAGCTTTCTTT
-,TRBJ1-5,TRBV7-8,-,CASSLALWEGHQPQHF,TGTGCCAGCAGCTTAGCGCTCTGGGAAGGGCATCAGCCCCAGCATTTT
few,TRBJ2-6,TRBV4-3,-,CASSQGQALGANVLTF,TGCGCCAGCAGCCAAGGACAGGCCCTAGGGGCCAACGTCCTGACTTTC
-,TRBJ2-4,TRBV12-5,-,CASGAAKNIQYF,TGTGCTAGTGGCGCGGCAAAAAACATTCAGTACTTC
-,TRBJ2-3,TRBV4-2,TRBD2,CASSQDSSASGPHGDTQYF,TGTGCCAGCAGCCAAGATAGCTCGGCTAGCGGGCCCCATGGAGATACGCAGTATTTT